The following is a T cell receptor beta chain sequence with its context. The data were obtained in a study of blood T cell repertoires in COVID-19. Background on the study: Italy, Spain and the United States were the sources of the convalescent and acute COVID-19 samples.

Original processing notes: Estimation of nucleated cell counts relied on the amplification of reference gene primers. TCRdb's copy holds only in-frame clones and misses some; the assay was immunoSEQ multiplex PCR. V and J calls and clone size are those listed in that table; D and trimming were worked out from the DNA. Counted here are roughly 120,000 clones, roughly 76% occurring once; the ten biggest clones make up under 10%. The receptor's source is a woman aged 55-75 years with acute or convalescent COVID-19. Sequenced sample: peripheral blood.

The CDR3 spells CASSVGQGGGYTF. DNA for the CDR3: TGTGCCAGCAGCGTGGGACAGGGAGGCGGCTACACCTTC. This chain uses TRBV12-3 or TRBV12-4 with TRBJ1-2; 9 bases are shared with TRBD1. J gave up 8 bases and V 6 bases, and 7 bases lay outside the gene matches. The CDR3 has 13 residues.